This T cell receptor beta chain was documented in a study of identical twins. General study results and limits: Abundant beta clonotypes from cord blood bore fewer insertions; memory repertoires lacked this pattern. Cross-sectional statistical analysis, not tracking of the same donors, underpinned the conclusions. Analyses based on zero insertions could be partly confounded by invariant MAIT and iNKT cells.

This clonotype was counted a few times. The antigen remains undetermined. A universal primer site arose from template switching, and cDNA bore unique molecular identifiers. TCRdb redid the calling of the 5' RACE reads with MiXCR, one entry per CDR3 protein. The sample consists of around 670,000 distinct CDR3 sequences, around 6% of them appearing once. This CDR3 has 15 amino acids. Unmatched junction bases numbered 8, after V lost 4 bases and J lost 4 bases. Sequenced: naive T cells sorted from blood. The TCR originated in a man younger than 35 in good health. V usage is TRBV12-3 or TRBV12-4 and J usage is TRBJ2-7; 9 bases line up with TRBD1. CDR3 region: CASSSGGTGQYEQYF. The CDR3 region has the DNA TGTGCCAGCAGTTCAGGGGGGACAGGGCAGTACGAGCAGTACTTC.